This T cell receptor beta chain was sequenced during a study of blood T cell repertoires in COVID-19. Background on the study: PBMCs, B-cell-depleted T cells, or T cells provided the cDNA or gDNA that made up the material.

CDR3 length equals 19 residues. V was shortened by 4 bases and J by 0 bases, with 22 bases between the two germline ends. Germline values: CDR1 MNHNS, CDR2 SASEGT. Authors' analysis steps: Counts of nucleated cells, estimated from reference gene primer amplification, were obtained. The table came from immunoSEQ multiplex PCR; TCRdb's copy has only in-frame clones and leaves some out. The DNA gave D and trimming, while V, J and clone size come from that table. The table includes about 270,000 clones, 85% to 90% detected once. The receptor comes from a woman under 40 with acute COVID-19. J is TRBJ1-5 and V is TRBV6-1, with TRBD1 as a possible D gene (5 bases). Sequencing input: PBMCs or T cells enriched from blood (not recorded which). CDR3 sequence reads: CASSARRDDTRYSNQPQHF. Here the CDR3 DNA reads TGTGCCAGCAGTGCTCGGAGGGACGACACAAGGTATAGCAATCAGCCCCAGCATTTT.